This section outlines one T cell receptor (beta chain) sequence together with its context. Patients were newly diagnosed with stage II-IVA oral cavity squamous cell carcinoma without prior systemic or radiation treatment. Blood cells were analyzed directly, without culture or expansion. The data derive from a study of neoadjuvant anti-PD-1 for oral cavity cancer. Study overall: Patients without progression got a fourth dose around day 43.

Six replicates per PBMC sample, mostly from roughly 490 ng of genomic DNA. Generated by immunoSEQ multiplex PCR, the TCRdb table keeps only in-frame clones and is missing some. The table lists around 16,000 clones, 72% of them singletons, with about 2.7% in the top ten. Germline loops: CDR1 LNHDA, CDR2 SQIVND (reference sequence). V was shortened by 3 bases and J by 5 bases, with 10 bases between the two germline ends. CDR3 length: 13 residues. Material: PBMCs, obtained before nivolumab (anti-PD-1) treatment. The chain links TRBV19 to TRBJ2-5; the D is unclear. The clonotype was recovered from a person aged 35 to 85 with oral cavity squamous cell carcinoma. The chain's CDR3 is CASSMGGWETQYF. CDR3 sequence (DNA): TGTGCCAGTAGTATGGGCGGTTGGGAGACCCAGTACTTC.